The sequence of this T cell receptor beta chain was determined in a study of cytomegalovirus exposure and HLA in healthy donors. PCR primers comprised 60 Vbeta and 13 Jbeta primers. Sequencing was performed with immunoSEQ multiplex PCR; in TCRdb, only in-frame clones are kept and a portion is missing. The sample carries under 200,000 clones, 60% to 80% recorded once. The CDR3 totals 14 residues. The junction had 2 bases not matched to a gene; V was cut back by 4 bases and J by 2 bases. Germline CDR1 is MNHNS and CDR2 is SASEGT. Of note for this clone: This same CDR3 is encoded by further DNA sequences in the sample.

The source is a woman aged 40 to 55 in good health and CMV-seropositive. The genes are TRBV6-1 and TRBJ1-5; 7 bases are a match to TRBD1. Sequenced sample: PBMCs. CDR3 nucleotide sequence: TGTGCCAGCAGTGCCGACAGGGGCAATCAGCCCCAGCATTTT. Its translation: CASSADRGNQPQHF.